This T cell receptor beta chain was documented in a study of CD8+CD57+ T cells in acquired aplastic anemia. Study-level information: The study obtained an average of approximately 2.9 ug of DNA from sorted CD4+ and CD8+ cells.

This clonotype was found a few times. The target antigen is unknown. Genomic DNA constituted the template upon which TCR beta VDJ and CDR3 profiling was performed. Using its own MiXCR run on the reads, TCRdb lists one record per CDR3 protein. The data hold a few hundred thousand distinct CDR3 sequences, with around 50% observed a single time. The patients chosen for sequencing had shown expansion of CD8+CD57+ cells (detected by flow cytometry). Patients uniformly had severe acquired aplastic anemia. Germline CDR1 is MDHEN and CDR2 is SYDVKM. The CDR3 spans 17 residues. V trimming: 1 base; J trimming: 1 base; junction bases outside the gene matches: 9. Study-wide points: Researchers reported that CD8+ Simpson's diversity was not significantly different in patients versus controls. The study identified almost 30 CD8+ CDR3 sequences shared by patients and controls.

The sample was sorted CD4+, CD8+, or CD8+CD57+ T cells (not recorded which) from PBMCs. The genes are TRBV28 and TRBJ1-1, with TRBD1 identical over 7 bases. The sequence was obtained from a human donor with aplastic anemia. CDR3 sequence (DNA): TGTGCCAGCAGTTTATTCGGCAGGGGGGGGAAGAACACTGAAGCTTTCTTT. Translating gives CASSLFGRGGKNTEAFF. Together with reference TRBV28 and TRBJ1-1, the CDR3 gives the full variable domain: DVKVTQSSRYLVKRTGEKVFLECVQDMDHENMFWYRQDPGLGLRLIYFSYDVKMKEKGDIPEGYSVSREKKERFSLILESASTNQTSMYLCASSLFGRGGKNTEAFFGQGTRLTVV.